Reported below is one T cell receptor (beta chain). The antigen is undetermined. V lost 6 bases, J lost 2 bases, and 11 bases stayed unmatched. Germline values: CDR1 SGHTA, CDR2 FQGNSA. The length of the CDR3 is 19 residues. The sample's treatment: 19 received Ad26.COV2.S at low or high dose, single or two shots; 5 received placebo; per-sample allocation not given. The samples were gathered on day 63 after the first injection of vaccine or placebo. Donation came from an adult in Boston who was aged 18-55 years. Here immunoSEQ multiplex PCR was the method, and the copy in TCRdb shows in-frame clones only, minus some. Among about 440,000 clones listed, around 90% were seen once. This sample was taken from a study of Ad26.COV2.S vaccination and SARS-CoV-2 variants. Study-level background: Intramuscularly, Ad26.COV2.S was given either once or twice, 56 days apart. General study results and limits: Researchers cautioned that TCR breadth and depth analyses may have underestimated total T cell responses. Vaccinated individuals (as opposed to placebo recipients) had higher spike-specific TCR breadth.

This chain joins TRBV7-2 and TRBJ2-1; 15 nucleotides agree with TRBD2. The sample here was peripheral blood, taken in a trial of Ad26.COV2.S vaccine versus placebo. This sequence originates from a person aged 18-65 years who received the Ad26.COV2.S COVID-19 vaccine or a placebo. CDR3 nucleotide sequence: TGTGCCAGCAGATCCCCCGGGACTAGCGGGAGGCTCACCTACAATGAGCAGTTCTTC. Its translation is CASRSPGTSGRLTYNEQFF.